What follows are 16 T cell receptor beta chains derived from one specimen sequenced in a study of CD8 T cells in Susac syndrome. Reverse transcription of roughly 0.45 to 1 ug RNA was performed with random hexamers. TCRdb reprocessed the immunoSEQ multiplex PCR reads with MiXCR, giving one entry per CDR3 protein. In the table there are fewer than 250,000 distinct CDR3 sequences, 85% to 95% of which are singletons. The sample was CD4+ T cells from PBMCs. These receptors all stem from a human donor in good health.

V and J are TRBV4-3 and TRBJ1-4, with D perhaps matching TRBD1 (6 bases). The V and J ends lost 3 bases and 3 bases respectively, with 11 bases between them. Germline loops: CDR1 LGHNA, CDR2 YSLEER. The CDR3 contains 15 residues. CDR3: CASSQTGRANEKLFF. The CDR3, as DNA: TGCGCCAGCAGCCAGACAGGTCGCGCTAATGAAAAACTGTTTTTT.

The chain is built from TRBV7-9 and TRBJ2-4; tentatively, D is TRBD2 (5 bases). Germline assignment: CDR1 SEHNR and CDR2 FQNEAQ (reference sequence). Between the trimmed V and J ends, which lost 3 bases and 7 bases, there was a span of 13 bases. The CDR3 is made up of 14 amino acids. In DNA form, the CDR3 reads TGTGCCAGCAGCTTCGACACACTAGGGAACATTCAGTACTTC. Translating it yields CASSFDTLGNIQYF.

The chain employs TRBV29-1 and TRBJ2-5; 9 bases agree with TRBD1. Germline trimming cut 7 bases from V and 5 bases from J; bases unmatched to any gene: 5. The CDR3 is 12 amino acids. CDR1 SQVTM and CDR2 ANQGSEA come from the germline V gene. The CDR3 reads CSGGTGMETQYF. The CDR3 DNA sequence: TGCAGCGGGGGGACAGGGATGGAGACCCAGTACTTC.

The V gene is TRBV5-1, the J gene TRBJ2-5, with TRBD2 matching 10 bases. There are 16 residues in the CDR3. After removal of 1 base from V and 4 bases from J, the junction contained 7 bases not matched to a gene. Per the germline V gene, CDR1 is SGHRS and CDR2 is YFSETQ. CDR3: CASSLTSGVGRETQYF. The CDR3 DNA follows: TGCGCCAGCAGCTTGACTAGCGGGGTGGGAAGAGAGACCCAGTACTTC.

The chain uses TRBV6-2 or TRBV6-3 and TRBJ2-3, with TRBD2 matching over 12 bases. V was pared by 3 bases and J by 2 bases, with 12 bases of the junction left unmatched. Germline loops: CDR1 MNHEY, CDR2 SVGEGT. CDR3 length: 19 residues. The CDR3 DNA follows: TGTGCCAGCAGTTATAGTGAGGGAACTAGCGGGGGGAACACAGATACGCAGTATTTT. Translating it yields CASSYSEGTSGGNTDTQYF.

The chain links TRBV4-2 to TRBJ2-5; D unresolved. CDR3 length equals 13 residues. V was pared by 0 bases and J by 9 bases, with 11 bases between. CDR1 and CDR2 from the germline V gene are LGHNA and YNFKEQ. The chain's CDR3 is CASSQELSGPQYF. The CDR3 DNA sequence: TGTGCCAGCAGCCAAGAGCTTTCGGGTCCCCAGTACTTC.

V and J are TRBV6-6 and TRBJ1-2, with 10 bases fitting TRBD1. The germline V gene has CDR1 MNHNY and CDR2 SVGAGI (reference sequence). The CDR3 is made up of 15 amino acids. V shed 6 bases and J 4 bases; nucleotides not matched to a gene: 8. The CDR3 sequence is CASSPTGGATYGYTF. The CDR3 DNA is TGTGCCAGCAGCCCGACAGGGGGCGCGACCTATGGCTACACCTTC.

V and J are TRBV27 and TRBJ2-2; 9 bases agree with TRBD2. CDR1 and CDR2 (germline): MNHEY, SMNVEV (reference sequence). V lost 5 bases, J lost 0 bases, and 13 bases stayed unmatched. This CDR3 has 19 amino acids. The CDR3 reads CASSPPRSGGQSNTGELFF. The CDR3 DNA follows: TGTGCCAGCAGTCCGCCTCGGAGCGGGGGGCAATCGAACACCGGGGAGCTGTTTTTT.

This clonotype was detected once. V usage is TRBV4-1 and J usage is TRBJ1-2, with 7 bases identical to TRBD1. Germline CDR1 and CDR2: MGHRA and YSYEKL. CDR3 length: 14 residues. The J segment lost 6 bases and the V segment lost 4 bases, leaving 8 bases of the junction unmatched. The CDR3 protein is CASSLRGDPDGYTF. The CDR3 bases are TGCGCCAGCAGCCTCAGGGGGGATCCAGATGGCTACACCTTC.

The V and J genes are TRBV20-1 and TRBJ1-2; no clear D gene. Trimming left V 5 bases short and J 14 bases short, with 24 bases between. The CDR3 length is 13 residues. Looked up from germline, CDR1 is DFQATT and CDR2 is SNEGSKA (reference sequence). The CDR3: CSAPPGPSIVFTF. CDR3 DNA: TGCAGTGCTCCCCCAGGCCCTTCTATTGTTTTTACCTTC.

The chain is built from TRBV24-1 and TRBJ1-5; TRBD1 is a possible D gene (5 bases). There are 15 residues in the CDR3. V was pared by 7 bases and J by 1 base, with 13 bases between. Germline V lookup: CDR1 KGHDR, CDR2 SFDVKD. DNA of the CDR3: TGTGCCACCAGCCCCGCCCGGGGGAGCAATCAGCCCCAGCATTTT. It codes for CATSPARGSNQPQHF.

This clonotype was seen once. The CDR3, as DNA: TGTGCCAGCAGCGAGGGCCCTCAGAACATTCAGTACTTC. Amino acid sequence: CASSEGPQNIQYF. The chain uses TRBV2 and TRBJ2-4; tentative D call: TRBD2 (5 bases). Germline V gene data show CDR1 as SNHLY and CDR2 as FYNNEI. V lost 6 bases and J 7 bases, leaving 13 bases between the germline ends. The CDR3 covers 13 residues.

This clonotype turned up a few times. V usage is TRBV5-1 and J usage is TRBJ2-7, with D uncertain. The CDR3 is 12 amino acids. V shed 2 bases and J shed 2 bases, with 5 bases lying between them. Germline V gene sequence: CDR1 SGHRS, CDR2 YFSETQ. CDR3 bases: TGCGCCAGCAGCTTAGGAGCCTACGAGCAGTACTTC. This codes for CASSLGAYEQYF.

The gene calls are TRBV19 and TRBJ2-7; D is perhaps TRBD1 (6 bases). The CDR3 totals 14 residues. The germline CDR1 and CDR2 sequences are LNHDA and SQIVND (reference sequence). Trimming left V 1 base short and J 4 bases short, with 11 bases between. CDR3 region: CASSIGGQMYEQYF. In DNA, the CDR3 is TGTGCCAGTAGTATAGGAGGACAGATGTACGAGCAGTACTTC.

This clonotype was observed once. V usage is TRBV7-9 and J usage is TRBJ1-2; D ambiguous. Germline CDR1 SEHNR, CDR2 FQNEAQ (reference sequence). Deletions cut 5 bases from V and 8 bases from J, with 12 bases between. The CDR3 sequence is 12 residues long. The CDR3 nucleotides read TGTGCCAGCAGCGACTCAGCCTCAGGCTACACCTTC. As protein: CASSDSASGYTF.

This chain's CDR3 is CASSFGSGEFF. CDR3 in DNA: TGTGCCAGCAGCTTTGGTAGCGGGGAGTTCTTC. The V call is TRBV7-2, the J call TRBJ2-1, with 8 bases matching TRBD2. The CDR3 is made up of 11 amino acids. The V segment lost 3 bases and the J segment 14 bases; nucleotides outside the gene matches: 3. Germline lookup yields CDR1 SGHTA and CDR2 FQGNSA.